The 12 T cell receptor beta chains below come from one sample, sequenced in a study of T cell responses to AZD1222 COVID-19 vaccine. The repertoire was sequenced with immunoSEQ multiplex PCR; TCRdb's copy has only in-frame clones and lacks some. This table has some 150,000 clones, 86% appearing once. This specimen was peripheral blood, taken 28 days after the second AZD1222 dose. These receptors were collected from an adult who received the AZD1222 COVID-19 vaccine.

This clone was recorded once. V usage is TRBV6-5 and J usage is TRBJ1-6, with 9 bases that match TRBD1. The CDR3 totals 15 residues. J gave up 8 bases and V 6 bases, and 8 bases lay outside the gene matches. The germline gives CDR1 MNHEY, CDR2 SVGAGI. CDR3 sequence reads: CASRPGTGNHSPLHF. CDR3 sequence (DNA): TGTGCCAGCAGGCCCGGGACAGGGAACCATTCACCCCTCCACTTT.

The V call is TRBV5-6, the J call TRBJ1-2; D uncertain. The germline V gene has CDR1 SGHDT and CDR2 YYEEEE. This CDR3 contains 15 residues. Between the trimmed V and J ends, which lost 0 bases and 7 bases, there was a span of 16 bases. The DNA of the CDR3 is TGTGCCAGCAGCTTGGTGGTAGGGATGGAGGCTGGCTACACCTTC. Encoded protein: CASSLVVGMEAGYTF. Together with reference TRBV5-6 and TRBJ1-2, the CDR3 gives the full variable domain: DAGVTQSPTHLIKTRGQQVTLRCSPKSGHDTVSWYQQALGQGPQFIFQYYEEEERQRGNFPDRFSGHQFPNYSSELNVNALLLGDSALYLCASSLVVGMEAGYTFGSGTRLTVV.

The chain links TRBV3-1 (or the pseudogene TRBV3-2) to TRBJ2-1; D ambiguous. The CDR3 runs 14 residues. The germline gives CDR1 LGHDT, CDR2 YNNKEL (reference sequence). V was pared by 4 bases and J by 0 bases, with 7 bases between. The CDR3 protein is CASSLFTSYNEQFF. The DNA of the CDR3 is TGTGCCAGCAGCCTCTTCACCTCCTACAATGAGCAGTTCTTC.

This clone was seen a few times. This sequence joins TRBV28 and TRBJ2-7; D gene unclear. CDR1 and CDR2 (germline): MDHEN, SYDVKM. This CDR3 contains 10 residues. V lost 8 bases and J lost 3, with 5 bases in between. The CDR3 loop reads CASGLYEQYF. CDR3 coding DNA: TGTGCCAGCGGGCTCTACGAGCAGTACTTC.

This clone has only a few counts. This chain joins TRBV27 and TRBJ2-1, with 7 bases that match TRBD2. The CDR3 has 16 amino acids. Germline CDR1 is MNHEY and CDR2 is SMNVEV (reference sequence). J lost 2 bases, V lost 6 bases, and 10 bases had no gene match. CDR3 residues: CASRITSGTAYNEQFF. As DNA, the CDR3 is TGTGCCAGCAGAATCACAAGCGGGACTGCCTACAATGAGCAGTTCTTC.

V and J are TRBV29-1 and TRBJ1-1, with a weak D call TRBD1 (5 bases). Germline V gives CDR1 SQVTM, CDR2 ANQGSEA. This CDR3 region has 13 residues. V was trimmed by 7 bases and J by 3 bases, leaving 15 bases between them. The chain's CDR3 is CSALTDPYTEAFF. The CDR3 bases are TGCAGCGCTTTGACAGACCCCTACACTGAAGCTTTCTTT.

The rearrangement joins TRBV19 to TRBJ2-5; D is unresolved. V was pared by 1 base and J by 5 bases, with 8 bases between. There are 13 residues in the CDR3. Germline loops: CDR1 LNHDA, CDR2 SQIVND (reference sequence). CDR3 nucleotide sequence: TGTGCCAGTAGTATAGTGGGTTGGGAGACCCAGTACTTC. This gives the protein CASSIVGWETQYF. Based on the CDR3 plus reference TRBV19 and TRBJ2-5, the full variable domain is DGGITQSPKYLFRKEGQNVTLSCEQNLNHDAMYWYRQDPGQGLRLIYYSQIVNDFQKGDIAEGYSVSREKKESFPLTVTSAQKNPTAFYLCASSIVGWETQYFGPGTRLLVL.

This clone was seen just once. The V call is TRBV6-1, the J call TRBJ1-1; D remains ambiguous. The V end lost 4 bases, the J end lost 3 bases, and 18 bases lay between the germline ends. The V gene's germline CDR1 is MNHNS and CDR2 SASEGT. There are 16 residues in the CDR3. The CDR3: CASSVLGSWADTEAFF. For the CDR3, the DNA is TGTGCCAGCAGTGTCTTAGGGTCATGGGCGGACACTGAAGCTTTCTTT.

The chain carries TRBV10-3 and TRBJ2-3; D remains ambiguous. The germline CDR1 and CDR2 sequences are ENHRY and SYGVKD. The CDR3 runs 12 residues. V lost 1 base, J lost 5 bases, and 4 bases lay in between. The CDR3 DNA reads TGTGCCATCAGTGAGTACAGAGATACGCAGTATTTT. It codes for CAISEYRDTQYF.

This chain joins TRBV29-1 and TRBJ1-2, with D possibly matching TRBD1 (6 bases). Trimming took 7 bases from V and 2 from J, leaving 20 bases between them. CDR3 length: 15 residues. CDR1 is SQVTM and CDR2 is ANQGSEA in the germline V gene. CDR3 sequence reads: CSAVSPDSFNYGYTF. CDR3 DNA sequence: TGCAGCGCCGTAAGCCCGGACAGCTTCAACTATGGCTACACCTTC.

The rearrangement joins TRBV5-6 to TRBJ1-4, with TRBD1 identical over 8 bases. Losses at the gene ends were 7 bases for V and 8 bases for J; bases not matched to a gene: 7. In germline, CDR1 is SGHDT, CDR2 YYEEEE. This CDR3 contains 13 residues. CDR3 sequence: CASGGQGGEKLFF. The CDR3 bases are TGTGCCAGCGGAGGACAGGGAGGGGAAAAACTGTTTTTT.

The V call is TRBV10-3, the J call TRBJ2-7, with a possible D match to TRBD2 (6 bases). Per the germline V gene, CDR1 is ENHRY and CDR2 is SYGVKD. V shed 7 bases and J shed 5 bases, with 9 bases lying between them. CDR3 length: 11 amino acids. CDR3 protein: CAITGGDEQYF. Written as DNA, the CDR3 is TGTGCCATCACGGGCGGGGACGAGCAGTACTTC.